The 21 T cell receptor beta chains below come from one sample, sequenced in a study of long-term antiretroviral therapy in people with HIV. Researchers ran immunoSEQ v3.0 at survey level. Sequencing used immunoSEQ multiplex PCR; TCRdb keeps in-frame clones, though not all of them. The sample gives about 17,000 clones, roughly 90% of which show up once; 8.9% is in the top ten. This material consisted of unsorted PBMCs, taken 0.3 years after starting antiretroviral therapy. The origin of the receptors is a man in his sixties with HIV.

V and J are TRBV28 and TRBJ1-6; a possible D gene is TRBD1 (5 bases). CDR3 size: 16 residues. V dropped 7 bases and J dropped 8 bases, with 21 bases sitting between them. Germline assignment: CDR1 MDHEN and CDR2 SYDVKM. The CDR3 reads CASNLYFGEGDSPLHF. CDR3 DNA sequence: TGTGCCAGCAACCTCTATTTCGGGGAAGGGGATTCACCCCTCCACTTT.

The chain joins TRBV7-3 to TRBJ2-7; weak D call: TRBD1 (5 bases). The length of the CDR3 is 13 residues. V lost 3 bases, J lost 0 bases, and 6 bases lay in between. Germline V gene sequence: CDR1 SGHTA, CDR2 FQGTGA. This chain's CDR3 is CASSFDSSYEQYF. In nucleotides, the CDR3 is TGTGCCAGCAGCTTCGACAGCTCCTACGAGCAGTACTTC.

The chain carries TRBV9 and TRBJ2-7; 7 bases agree with TRBD2. Losses at the gene ends were 3 bases for V and 0 bases for J; bases not matched to a gene: 6. The CDR3 is made up of 15 amino acids. Per germline, CDR1 SGDLS and CDR2 YYNGEE. CDR3 sequence (DNA): TGTGCCAGCAGCGCTAGCGGTTCTAGCTCCTACGAGCAGTACTTC. Amino acid sequence: CASSASGSSSYEQYF. The whole variable domain, remainder taken from reference TRBV9 and TRBJ2-7, is DSGVTQTPKHLITATGQRVTLRCSPRSGDLSVYWYQQSLDQGLQFLIQYYNGEERAKGNILERFSAQQFPDLHSELNLSSLELGDSALYFCASSASGSSSYEQYFGPGTRLTVT.

The genes are TRBV18 and TRBJ2-1; 9 nucleotides agree with TRBD2. CDR1 KGHSH and CDR2 LQKENI come from the germline V gene. V was clipped by 6 bases and J by 6 bases; unmatched bases: 12. The CDR3 runs to 16 residues. The CDR3 DNA reads TGTGCCAGCTCTACGCGGGAGGGAGGGGGTAGCAATGAGCAGTTCTTC. Amino acid sequence: CASSTREGGGSNEQFF.

The chain links TRBV6-1 to TRBJ1-1, with 7 positions matching TRBD1. The CDR3 has 13 residues. Germline CDR1 and CDR2: MNHNS and SASEGT. V trimming: 6 bases; J trimming: 1 base; junction bases outside the gene matches: 2. The CDR3, as DNA: TGTGCCAGCAGAGGGGGCCCGAACACTGAAGCTTTCTTT. Its translation: CASRGGPNTEAFF.

The rearrangement uses TRBV7-3 and TRBJ2-7; D could derive from TRBD1 or TRBD2 (5 bases each). Trimming took off 6 bases at V and 3 bases at J, with 15 bases between the two ends. Germline V gives CDR1 SGHTA, CDR2 FQGTGA. This CDR3 has 14 amino acids. CDR3 amino acids: CASSSSGTHYEQYF. The DNA for the CDR3 is TGTGCCAGCAGTTCCTCCGGGACCCACTACGAGCAGTACTTC.

The V gene is TRBV2, the J gene TRBJ2-7; D might be TRBD1 or TRBD2, each matching 5 bases. CDR1 and CDR2 from the germline V gene are SNHLY and FYNNEI. V was shortened by 6 bases and J by 4 bases, with 19 bases between the two germline ends. The CDR3 extends over 15 amino acids. The CDR3 sequence is CASRRYGTGAYEQYF. CDR3 nucleotides: TGTGCCAGCAGGAGATATGGGACGGGTGCGTACGAGCAGTACTTC.

This rearrangement joins TRBV7-3 to TRBJ2-5, with 8 bases that match TRBD2. The CDR3 loop spans 15 amino acids. V shed 9 bases, J shed 4 bases, and the junction held 13 bases outside the gene matches. From germline, CDR1 is SGHTA and CDR2 FQGTGA. The CDR3 is CASQAGGGPGETQYF. DNA of the CDR3: TGTGCCAGTCAGGCGGGGGGAGGGCCCGGAGAGACCCAGTACTTC. The full variable domain, its missing parts supplied by reference TRBV7-3 and TRBJ2-5, is GAGVSQTPSNKVTEKGKYVELRCDPISGHTALYWYRQSLGQGPEFLIYFQGTGAADDSGLPNDRFFAVRPEGSVSTLKIQRTERGDSAVYLCASQAGGGPGETQYFGPGTRLLVL.

The V gene is TRBV6-5, the J gene TRBJ1-2, with D perhaps TRBD1 (6 bases). CDR1 is MNHEY and CDR2 is SVGAGI in the germline V gene. The CDR3 is 13 residues long. V dropped 5 bases and J dropped 8 bases, with 15 bases sitting between them. Here the CDR3 DNA reads TGTGCCAGCAGTCAGCAACAGGGAAGCGGCTACACCTTC. It encodes CASSQQQGSGYTF.

This chain joins TRBV18 and TRBJ2-3, with 8 bases fitting TRBD1. The CDR3 totals 15 residues. Trimming took 2 bases from V and 6 from J; bases not matched to a gene: 7. Per the germline V gene, CDR1 is KGHSH and CDR2 is LQKENI. The CDR3 region is CASSPRTGIYDTQYF. CDR3 DNA: TGTGCCAGCTCACCAAGGACAGGGATTTATGATACGCAGTATTTT.

This chain links TRBV11-2 with TRBJ2-5; 8 bases are shared with TRBD1. CDR1 and CDR2 (germline): SGHAT, FQNNGV. V was clipped by 0 bases and J by 5 bases; unmatched bases: 11. The CDR3 runs 17 residues. CDR3 sequence: CASSLDSGQGQWETQYF. In DNA, the CDR3 is TGTGCCAGCAGCTTAGATTCTGGACAGGGACAATGGGAGACCCAGTACTTC.

This chain joins TRBV19 and TRBJ2-7; a possible D gene is TRBD1 (6 bases). Germline CDR1 reads LNHDA; CDR2 reads SQIVND (reference sequence). This CDR3 is built from 15 residues. V was pared by 1 base and J by 7 bases, with 17 bases between. CDR3 residues: CASSIGTVRWEEQYF. Written as DNA, the CDR3 is TGTGCCAGTAGTATAGGGACAGTCAGATGGGAGGAGCAGTACTTC.

V and J are TRBV6-5 and TRBJ1-5; 7 nucleotides align to TRBD1. The germline CDR1 and CDR2 sequences are MNHEY and SVGAGI. This CDR3 region has 15 residues. After removal of 5 bases from V and 7 bases from J, the junction contained 11 bases not matched to a gene. The DNA of the CDR3 is TGTGCCAGCAGTCGGACAGGCTCGGTTTGGCAGCCCCAGCATTTT. It encodes CASSRTGSVWQPQHF.

This clone was seen more than once but under ten times. The chain combines TRBV4-3 with TRBJ1-2; possible D gene TRBD1, 5 bases. This CDR3 region has 11 residues. V was shortened by 4 bases and J by 7 bases, with 7 bases between the two germline ends. Germline CDR1 is LGHNA and CDR2 is YSLEER. The DNA for the CDR3 is TGCGCCAGCAGCCGGGGGGGTGGCTACACCTTC. The encoded protein is CASSRGGGYTF.

The chain is built from TRBV25-1 and TRBJ2-3; 8 bases are a match to TRBD2. Germline CDR1 is MGHDK and CDR2 is SYGVNS. The CDR3 has 16 amino acids. V lost 0 bases and J lost 6; bases outside the gene matches: 8. This chain's CDR3 is CASSEYYRGGQDTQYF. The CDR3 nucleotides read TGTGCCAGCAGTGAATACTACCGGGGGGGCCAGGATACGCAGTATTTT.

The V and J genes are TRBV27 and TRBJ1-1; the match to TRBD1 covers 7 bases. J gave up 6 bases and V 6 bases, and 16 bases lay outside the gene matches. The CDR3 sequence is 16 residues long. CDR1 is MNHEY and CDR2 is SMNVEV in the germline V gene (reference sequence). CDR3 sequence reads: CASSRLLQGEIAEAFF. The CDR3 DNA reads TGTGCCAGCAGCCGCCTTCTCCAGGGGGAAATAGCTGAAGCTTTCTTT.

The rearrangement joins TRBV2 to TRBJ2-3; unclear D gene. Trimming shortened V by 6 bases and J by 6 bases, and 7 bases separated the two germline ends. The CDR3 is 11 residues long. Germline-derived CDR1 and CDR2 are SNHLY and FYNNEI. CDR3 nucleotide sequence: TGTGCCAGCAGATCATGGGATACGCAGTATTTT. This gives the protein CASRSWDTQYF.

The J gene is TRBJ2-2, the V gene TRBV9; D uncertain. V shed 0 bases and J shed 2 bases, with 8 bases lying between them. The CDR3 is 15 residues long. CDR1 is SGDLS and CDR2 is YYNGEE in the germline V gene. CDR3 region: CASSVATENTGELFF. The CDR3 DNA is TGTGCCAGCAGCGTAGCTACCGAAAACACCGGGGAGCTGTTTTTT.

V gene TRBV19 combines with J gene TRBJ1-5; 8 positions match TRBD1. The germline V gene encodes CDR1 LNHDA and CDR2 SQIVND (reference sequence). The V gene end was trimmed by 4 bases and the J gene end by 0 bases; junction bases not matched to a gene: 8. This CDR3 spans 17 amino acids. The CDR3 nucleotides are TGTGCCAGTAGTACCCGGACAGGGTTTTATAGCAATCAGCCCCAGCATTTT. Protein sequence: CASSTRTGFYSNQPQHF. The whole variable domain, filled in from reference TRBV19 and TRBJ1-5, reads DGGITQSPKYLFRKEGQNVTLSCEQNLNHDAMYWYRQDPGQGLRLIYYSQIVNDFQKGDIAEGYSVSREKKESFPLTVTSAQKNPTAFYLCASSTRTGFYSNQPQHFGDGTRLSIL.

The genes are TRBV2 and TRBJ2-7; possible D gene TRBD2, 6 bases. The CDR3 extends over 15 amino acids. V was clipped by 5 bases and J by 3 bases, with 17 bases between them. Germline values: CDR1 SNHLY, CDR2 FYNNEI. CDR3 residues: CASSLAGVDYYEQYF. The CDR3 nucleotides read TGTGCCAGCAGTTTGGCGGGTGTGGACTACTACGAGCAGTACTTC.

The rearrangement links TRBV27 to TRBJ1-5, with D perhaps matching TRBD1 (5 bases). CDR3 length: 15 residues. Between the trimmed V and J ends, which lost 2 bases and 6 bases, there was a span of 14 bases. Germline V gene lookup returns CDR1 MNHEY and CDR2 SMNVEV (reference sequence). The CDR3 region has the DNA TGTGCCAGCAGTTTAACCAGGGAACGAGGTCAGCCCCAGCATTTT. It translates to CASSLTRERGQPQHF.